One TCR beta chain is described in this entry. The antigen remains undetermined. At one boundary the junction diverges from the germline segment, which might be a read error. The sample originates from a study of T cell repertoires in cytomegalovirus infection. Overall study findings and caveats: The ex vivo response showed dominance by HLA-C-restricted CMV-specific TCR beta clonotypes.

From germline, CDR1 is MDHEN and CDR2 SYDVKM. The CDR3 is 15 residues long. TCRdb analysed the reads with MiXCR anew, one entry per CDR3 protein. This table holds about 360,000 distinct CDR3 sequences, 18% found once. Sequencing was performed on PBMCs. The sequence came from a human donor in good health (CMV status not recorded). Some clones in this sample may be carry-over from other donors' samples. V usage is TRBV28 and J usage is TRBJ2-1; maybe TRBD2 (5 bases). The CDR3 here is CANSFLVGSHNEQFF. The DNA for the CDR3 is TGTGCCAACAGTTTCTTGGTAGGGAGTCACAATGAGCAGTTCTTC.